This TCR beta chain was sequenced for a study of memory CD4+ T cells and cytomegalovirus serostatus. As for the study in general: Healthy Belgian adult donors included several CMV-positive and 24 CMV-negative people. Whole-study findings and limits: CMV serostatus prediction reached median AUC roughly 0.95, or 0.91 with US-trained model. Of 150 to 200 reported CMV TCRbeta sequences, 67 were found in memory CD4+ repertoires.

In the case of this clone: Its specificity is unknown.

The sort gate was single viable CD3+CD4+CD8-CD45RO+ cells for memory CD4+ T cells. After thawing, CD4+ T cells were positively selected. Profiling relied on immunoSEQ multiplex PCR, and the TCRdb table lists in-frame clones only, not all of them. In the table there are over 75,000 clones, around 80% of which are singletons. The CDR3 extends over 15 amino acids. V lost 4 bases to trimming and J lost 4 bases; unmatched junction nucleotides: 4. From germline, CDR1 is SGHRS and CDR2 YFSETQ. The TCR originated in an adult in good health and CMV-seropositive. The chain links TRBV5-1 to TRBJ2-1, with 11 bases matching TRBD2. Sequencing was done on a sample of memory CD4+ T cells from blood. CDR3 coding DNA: TGCGCCAGCAGCGAGGGACTAGCGGTATACAATGAGCAGTTCTTC. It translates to CASSEGLAVYNEQFF.